This T cell receptor (beta chain) was obtained from a study of T-cell reconstitution after alpha-beta-depleted transplantation in children. Findings and limits, study-wide: In some patients, recipient T cells and intrathymic progenitors surviving conditioning explained high day-60 diversity. Among T cells one year after transplant, newly produced cells accounted for most counts and diversity. There were reportedly several hundred expanded graft clones from which alpha-beta T cells came about two months after transplant.

Trimming left V 0 bases short and J 2 bases short, with 8 bases between. CDR1 is SGHRS and CDR2 is YFSETQ in the germline V gene. This CDR3 region has 14 residues. On this clonotype itself: The antigen is undetermined.

Construction of the TCRbeta library involved unique molecular identifiers. TCRdb redid the calling of the PCR reads with MiXCR, one entry per CDR3 protein. Of 440,000 or so distinct CDR3 sequences in the sample, 43% are singletons; the top ten hold 27%. The sample consisted of PBMCs, taken before TCRalphabeta/CD19-depleted stem cell transplant. This clonotype was obtained from a girl aged 2-10 years with aplastic anemia, due to receive a stem cell transplant. The gene calls are TRBV5-1 and TRBJ1-2, with no clear D. CDR3 bases: TGCGCCAGCAGCTTGGACCCAAAAAACTATGGCTACACCTTC. The encoded protein is CASSLDPKNYGYTF.